The 29 T cell receptor beta chains presented below share a single source sample, sequenced in a study of blood T cell repertoires in COVID-19 (dated by TCRdb to the early 2020s). Receptors were amplified or captured by the immunoSEQ multiplex PCR assay. Entries here come from immuneACCESS through TCRdb and include only in-frame sequences with V and J called. Some clones fail to appear in such tables; in the studies checked, an unresolved V gene covers under half of the shortfall, and the cause of the remainder is unknown. This sample gives 150,000 or so clones in total; roughly 83% of them show up just once. The ten most abundant clones make up 13% of the sample. The sequenced material came from PBMCs or T cells enriched from blood (not recorded which). The receptors here all came from a woman in her sixties who had recovered from COVID-19.

This rearrangement joins TRBV7-3 to TRBJ1-1; the D gene is possibly TRBD1 (5 bases). The V gene's germline CDR1 is SGHTA and CDR2 FQGTGA. CDR3 length: 17 residues. Trimming removed 3 bases at V and 0 bases at J, with 17 bases between. The CDR3 nucleotides read TGTGCCAGCAGCTTGTGGCACAGGCTTATTATGAACACTGAAGCTTTCTTT. This translates into CASSLWHRLIMNTEAFF.

This chain connects TRBV27 to TRBJ2-1; D uncertain. The CDR3 has 14 residues. The V gene's germline CDR1 is MNHEY and CDR2 SMNVEV (reference sequence). Trimming stripped 1 base from V and 6 bases from J, with 10 bases between. As DNA, the CDR3 is TGTGCCAGCAGTTTATTGTACGGTAGCAATGAGCAGTTCTTC. Encoded protein: CASSLLYGSNEQFF.

V is TRBV30 and J is TRBJ1-2, with D hard to call. Germline lookup yields CDR1 GTSNPN and CDR2 SVGIG (reference sequence). The CDR3 runs 12 residues. Trimming pared 0 bases from V and 4 bases from J, leaving 6 bases between. CDR3 DNA: TGTGCCTGGAGTGTAGCAGGCTATGGCTACACCTTC. Its translation: CAWSVAGYGYTF.

In this sample, this clone turned up a few times. The chain carries TRBV20-1 and TRBJ1-4; D ambiguous. The CDR3 contains 9 residues. Germline values: CDR1 DFQATT, CDR2 SNEGSKA (reference sequence). The CDR3 nucleotides read TGCAGGCCTCCGGGAAAACTGTTTTTT. Residues: CRPPGKLFF.

The chain uses TRBV6-5 and TRBJ1-1, with D uncertain. Germline V gene lookup returns CDR1 MNHEY and CDR2 SVGAGI. The CDR3 contains 14 residues. The germline V and J ends were trimmed by 2 bases and 1 base, with 8 bases remaining between them. As DNA, the CDR3 is TGTGCCAGCAGTTACGGTGGGCGGAACACTGAAGCTTTCTTT. This translates into CASSYGGRNTEAFF.

This sequence joins TRBV5-5 and TRBJ2-1; 7 bases line up with TRBD1. CDR1 is SGHKS, CDR2 YYEKEE, per germline (reference sequence). V shed 5 bases and J 1 base; nucleotides not matched to a gene: 3. CDR3 length: 14 amino acids. The CDR3 DNA is TGTGCCAGCAGTACAGGGGTTTCCTACAATGAGCAGTTCTTC. It codes for CASSTGVSYNEQFF.

The genes are TRBV7-3 and TRBJ2-1; 10 bases fit TRBD2. The germline V gene has CDR1 SGHTA and CDR2 FQGTGA. Trimming took 4 bases from V and 4 from J; bases not matched to a gene: 4. The CDR3 has 15 residues. The CDR3 here is CASSSGTSEYNEQFF. CDR3 coding DNA: TGTGCCAGCAGCTCCGGGACTAGCGAGTACAATGAGCAGTTCTTC.

This clone appeared a few times. The gene calls are TRBV3-1 (or the pseudogene TRBV3-2) and TRBJ2-1, with 13 bases lining up with TRBD2. Germline CDR1 and CDR2: LGHDT and YNNKEL (reference sequence). The CDR3 totals 15 residues. The J segment lost 4 bases and the V segment lost 4 bases, leaving 1 base of the junction unmatched. CDR3 sequence (DNA): TGTGCCAGCAGCCGACTAGCGGGAGGATACAATGAGCAGTTCTTC. This codes for CASSRLAGGYNEQFF.

V is TRBV12-3 or TRBV12-4 and J is TRBJ1-1; the match to TRBD1 covers 7 bases. This CDR3 region has 12 residues. After removal of 7 bases from V and 7 bases from J, the junction contained 6 bases not matched to a gene. The CDR3 protein is CASTDRVNEAFF. The CDR3 DNA is TGTGCCAGCACAGACAGGGTTAATGAAGCTTTCTTT.

This clone was seen a single time. The CDR3 bases are TGTGCCAGCAGTTTTCCCAGGGGAACTGGAAACACCATATATTTT. Amino acid sequence: CASSFPRGTGNTIYF. The V call is TRBV28, the J call TRBJ1-3, with D possibly TRBD1 on 6 matching bases. Germline V gene lookup returns CDR1 MDHEN and CDR2 SYDVKM. This CDR3 contains 15 residues. Trimming pared 3 bases from V and 2 bases from J, leaving 11 bases between.

This chain links TRBV21-1 with TRBJ1-1; TRBD1, as called in the table, went unchecked against the DNA. TRBV21-1 counts as a pseudogene. The CDR3 consists of 13 residues. The DNA for the CDR3 is TGTGCCAGCAGCCCCACAGGGCGAGGTGAAGCTTTCTTT. Translating it yields CASSPTGRGEAFF.

J is TRBJ1-1 and V is TRBV19, with D perhaps matching TRBD1 (5 bases). The CDR3 runs 15 residues. V shed 1 base and J shed 3 bases, with 12 bases lying between them. Per germline, CDR1 LNHDA and CDR2 SQIVND (reference sequence). DNA for the CDR3: TGTGCCAGTAGTATAGGCGGGGGGTCACACACTGAAGCTTTCTTT. It encodes CASSIGGGSHTEAFF.

The sample holds a few counts of this clone. This sequence joins TRBV7-9 and TRBJ2-2, with a weak D call TRBD2 (6 bases). CDR3 length: 13 residues. Germline CDR1 SEHNR, CDR2 FQNEAQ (reference sequence). V shed 2 bases and J shed 6 bases, with 7 bases lying between them. CDR3 in amino acids: CASSLRGSGELFF. The CDR3, as DNA: TGTGCCAGCAGCTTACGGGGGTCCGGGGAGCTGTTTTTT.

The rearrangement joins TRBV7-3 to TRBJ1-1; D uncertain. Germline loops: CDR1 SGHTA, CDR2 FQGTGA. This CDR3 has 13 residues. V dropped 4 bases and J dropped 1 base, with 7 bases sitting between them. The CDR3 DNA sequence: TGTGCCAGCAGCTCTACCGGGAACACTGAAGCTTTCTTT. This codes for CASSSTGNTEAFF.

This clone was observed a handful of times. The rearrangement links TRBV24-1 to TRBJ2-3; 11 nucleotides agree with TRBD2. Germline V gene lookup returns CDR1 KGHDR and CDR2 SFDVKD. Trimming at V came to 2 bases and at J to 0 bases, leaving 3 bases not matched to a gene. The CDR3 loop spans 17 amino acids. This chain's CDR3 is CATSDSGLADSTDTQYF. The CDR3 coding sequence is TGTGCCACCAGTGATTCGGGACTAGCGGACAGCACAGATACGCAGTATTTT.

This clone was counted between two and nine times. This chain joins TRBV11-1 and TRBJ2-1, with 13 bases identical to TRBD2. The length of the CDR3 is 16 residues. Losses at the gene ends were 5 bases for V and 6 bases for J; bases not matched to a gene: 7. Germline values: CDR1 SGHAT, CDR2 FQDESV (reference sequence). The CDR3 DNA reads TGTGCCAGCAGCCCCGGGACTAGCGGGGTACCCAATGAGCAGTTCTTC. Encoded protein: CASSPGTSGVPNEQFF.

This clone was seen only once. The chain recombines TRBV7-2 with TRBJ2-3; unclear D gene. Trimming removed 2 bases at V and 1 base at J, with 10 bases between. CDR1 and CDR2 from the germline V gene are SGHTA and FQGNSA. The CDR3 runs 15 residues. CDR3 coding DNA: TGTGCCAGCAGCTTAACCGGGTGGGGCACAGATACGCAGTATTTT. Amino acids: CASSLTGWGTDTQYF.

V is TRBV28 and J is TRBJ2-1, with a weak D call TRBD2 (5 bases). The CDR3 totals 14 residues. Trimming pared 4 bases from V and 4 bases from J, leaving 11 bases between. CDR1 is MDHEN and CDR2 is SYDVKM in the germline V gene. The CDR3 region has the DNA TGTGCCAGCAGTTGGGAGCGGACTTACAATGAGCAGTTCTTC. This codes for CASSWERTYNEQFF. Complete variable domain (other parts from reference TRBV28 and TRBJ2-1): DVKVTQSSRYLVKRTGEKVFLECVQDMDHENMFWYRQDPGLGLRLIYFSYDVKMKEKGDIPEGYSVSREKKERFSLILESASTNQTSMYLCASSWERTYNEQFFGPGTRLTVL.

This chain links TRBV19 with TRBJ1-5; 8 nucleotides match TRBD1. Germline assignment: CDR1 LNHDA and CDR2 SQIVND (reference sequence). The CDR3 consists of 15 residues. The J segment lost 7 bases and the V segment lost 2 bases, leaving 7 bases of the junction unmatched. CDR3 sequence reads: CASSIIQGGRQPQHF. The DNA for the CDR3 is TGTGCCAGTAGTATAATACAGGGGGGGAGACAGCCCCAGCATTTT.

V usage is TRBV11-2 and J usage is TRBJ1-1, with D possibly being TRBD1 (5 bases). CDR3 size: 14 residues. Germline V gene sequence: CDR1 SGHAT, CDR2 FQNNGV. V was pared by 5 bases and J by 1 base, with 11 bases between. For the CDR3, the DNA is TGTGCCAGCAGCATAAGCGACAGGAACACTGAAGCTTTCTTT. This sequence encodes CASSISDRNTEAFF.

This clone was recorded once. As DNA, the CDR3 is TGCAGTGCTCTGCGGGAGACCCAGTACTTC. As protein: CSALRETQYF. The chain links TRBV20-1 to TRBJ2-5; D gene ambiguous. This CDR3 has 10 residues. V was clipped by 5 bases and J by 5 bases, with 6 bases between them. Looked up from germline, CDR1 is DFQATT and CDR2 is SNEGSKA (reference sequence).

This chain links TRBV27 with TRBJ2-7, with D perhaps TRBD1 (6 bases). V was shortened by 7 bases and J by 2 bases, with 15 bases between the two germline ends. The CDR3 sequence is 14 residues long. Germline CDR1 reads MNHEY; CDR2 reads SMNVEV (reference sequence). The CDR3 reads CASIRREGAYEQYF. As DNA, the CDR3 is TGTGCCAGCATCAGACGAGAGGGGGCCTACGAGCAGTACTTC.

V and J are TRBV5-1 and TRBJ2-3, with 11 bases lining up with TRBD2. CDR1 is SGHRS and CDR2 is YFSETQ in the germline V gene. The CDR3 consists of 16 residues. The V and J ends lost 4 bases and 3 bases, in that order; junction bases with no gene match: 7. In nucleotides, the CDR3 is TGCGCCAGCAGCCCTCCCCTAGCGGGAGGAACAGATACGCAGTATTTT. Protein product: CASSPPLAGGTDTQYF. The complete variable domain, with remaining parts taken from reference TRBV5-1 and TRBJ2-3, reads KAGVTQTPRYLIKTRGQQVTLSCSPISGHRSVSWYQQTPGQGLQFLFEYFSETQRNKGNFPGRFSGRQFSNSRSEMNVSTLELGDSALYLCASSPPLAGGTDTQYFGPGTRLTVL.

Only one count was recorded for this clone. This sequence joins TRBV9 and TRBJ2-2; 8 nucleotides agree with TRBD2. V dropped 4 bases and J dropped 0; count of bases not matched to a gene: 8. Germline V gene sequence: CDR1 SGDLS, CDR2 YYNGEE. This CDR3 is 17 amino acids long. CDR3 DNA sequence: TGTGCCAGCAGCTTAACTCCTAGCGGGTCGAACACCGGGGAGCTGTTTTTT. Translating gives CASSLTPSGSNTGELFF.

This clone showed up just a few times. The genes are TRBV2 and TRBJ1-1; TRBD1 aligns across 7 bases. This CDR3 is 12 amino acids long. The V segment lost 8 bases and the J segment 5 bases; nucleotides outside the gene matches: 5. Germline lookup yields CDR1 SNHLY and CDR2 FYNNEI. The CDR3, as DNA: TGTGCCAGCGGAACAGGGGTAACTGAAGCTTTCTTT. It yields the protein CASGTGVTEAFF. Supplemented by reference TRBV2 and TRBJ1-1, the full variable domain reads EPEVTQTPSHQVTQMGQEVILRCVPISNHLYFYWYRQILGQKVEFLVSFYNNEISEKSEIFDDQFSVERPDGSNFTLKIRSTKLEDSAMYFCASGTGVTEAFFGQGTRLTVV.

The V call is TRBV5-1, the J call TRBJ2-1; TRBD2 matches 10 bases. The CDR3 contains 16 residues. The V segment lost 2 bases and the J segment 4 bases; nucleotides outside the gene matches: 6. Germline V lookup: CDR1 SGHRS, CDR2 YFSETQ. The CDR3 reads CASSFLTSGEYNEQFF. The CDR3 DNA sequence: TGCGCCAGCAGCTTCCTCACTAGCGGGGAATACAATGAGCAGTTCTTC.

The V call is TRBV19, the J call TRBJ1-2; 8 bases align to TRBD1. In germline, CDR1 is LNHDA, CDR2 SQIVND (reference sequence). The V gene end was trimmed by 3 bases and the J gene end by 4 bases; junction bases not matched to a gene: 22. The CDR3 has 20 residues. The CDR3 here is CASSIGGTGRGIFSLYGYTF. CDR3 nucleotides: TGTGCCAGTAGTATTGGCGGGACAGGTAGAGGGATATTCTCCCTCTATGGCTACACCTTC. Combining the CDR3 with reference TRBV19 and TRBJ1-2 gives the whole variable domain DGGITQSPKYLFRKEGQNVTLSCEQNLNHDAMYWYRQDPGQGLRLIYYSQIVNDFQKGDIAEGYSVSREKKESFPLTVTSAQKNPTAFYLCASSIGGTGRGIFSLYGYTFGSGTRLTVV.

V usage is TRBV7-2 and J usage is TRBJ1-2, with 12 positions matching TRBD1. The CDR3 spans 15 residues. Germline CDR1 is SGHTA and CDR2 is FQGNSA. V gave up 5 bases and J gave up 6 bases; unmatched junction bases: 7. The CDR3 bases are TGTGCCAGCAGCCCCCCCGGGACAGGGGGCAATGGCTACACCTTC. Residues: CASSPPGTGGNGYTF. Together with reference TRBV7-2 and TRBJ1-2, the CDR3 gives the full variable domain: GAGVSQSPSNKVTEKGKDVELRCDPISGHTALYWYRQSLGQGLEFLIYFQGNSAPDKSGLPSDRFSAERTGGSVSTLTIQRTQQEDSAVYLCASSPPGTGGNGYTFGSGTRLTVV.

The chain couples TRBV6-5 to TRBJ1-5; a weak D match, TRBD1 (5 bases). The CDR3 runs 15 residues. Trimming removed 4 bases from V and 0 bases from J, with 10 bases in between. Looked up from germline, CDR1 is MNHEY and CDR2 is SVGAGI. Here the CDR3 reads CASSFRGYSNQPQHF. DNA for the CDR3: TGTGCCAGCAGTTTTAGGGGTTATAGCAATCAGCCCCAGCATTTT.